Below, 5 T cell receptor beta chains from the same sample are listed, as sequenced in a study of T cell responses to AZD1222 COVID-19 vaccine. This table comes from immunoSEQ multiplex PCR, and its TCRdb copy is limited to in-frame clones, with some not included. Of over 100,000 clones listed, 87% are singletons. The source material was peripheral blood, sampled 28 days after the second AZD1222 dose. These receptors were obtained from an adult who received the AZD1222 COVID-19 vaccine.

The V gene is TRBV27, the J gene TRBJ1-2; perhaps TRBD1 as D (5 bases). Trimming cost V 0 bases and J 0 bases, with 14 bases left between them. CDR1 and CDR2 (germline): MNHEY, SMNVEV (reference sequence). The CDR3 covers 17 residues. The CDR3 loop reads CASSLSQVGGTNYGYTF. Here the CDR3 DNA reads TGTGCCAGCAGTTTATCACAAGTGGGGGGTACTAACTATGGCTACACCTTC.

The V call is TRBV12-2, the J call TRBJ1-2; the listed D gene, TRBD1, was not tested against the DNA. TRBV12-2 is a pseudogene locus. This CDR3 is 17 amino acids long. The CDR3 sequence: CASRLAVDQGLNYGYTF. The CDR3 nucleotides are TGTGCAAGTCGCTTAGCGGTAGACCAGGGCCTTAACTATGGCTACACCTTC.

In its sample, this clone was seen once. V gene TRBV10-1 combines with J gene TRBJ1-5; maybe TRBD1 (6 bases). Germline CDR1 is WNHNN and CDR2 is SYGVQD (reference sequence). The CDR3 is 16 residues long. V gave up 8 bases and J gave up 4 bases, with 21 bases separating them. CDR3 protein: CASRGQRTQQNQPQHF. DNA of the CDR3: TGCGCCAGCCGTGGACAGCGAACTCAGCAAAATCAGCCCCAGCATTTT.

This clone was observed a few times. The rearrangement uses TRBV6-1 and TRBJ1-2, with D hard to call. With 3 bases removed from V and 4 bases from J, the gap between germline ends came to 21 bases. Germline-derived CDR1 and CDR2 are MNHNS and SASEGT. The CDR3 covers 17 residues. CDR3 loop: CASSEHRPHLQSYGYTF. The CDR3 region has the DNA TGTGCCAGCAGTGAGCACCGACCTCACCTCCAATCCTATGGCTACACCTTC.

The chain employs TRBV7-2 and TRBJ1-1; the D is unclear. Germline assignment: CDR1 SGHTA and CDR2 FQGNSA. This CDR3 is 13 amino acids long. V was clipped by 4 bases and J by 1 base, with 7 bases between them. This chain's CDR3 is CASSSFTNTEAFF. CDR3 DNA: TGTGCCAGCAGCTCCTTTACGAACACTGAAGCTTTCTTT.